This record covers a single T cell receptor beta chain. Its antigen is undetermined. As to time point: 20-29 weeks after completion of therapy. Trimming took 0 bases from V and 1 from J, leaving 3 bases between them. The CDR3 runs to 13 residues. Germline CDR1 and CDR2: MNHEY and SVGAGI. The entry originates in a study of T cell therapy after organ transplantation. Points from the study as a whole: CD8 clonality fold change after therapy inversely tracked pretherapy clonality. Post-therapy reconstitution appeared to include transferred and endogenous clonotypes.

Produced via immunoSEQ multiplex PCR; TCRdb's table is partial and in-frame only. Of 20,000 to 25,000 clones detected, around 84% appear once; the ten largest clones hold under 45%. This sequence was found in a human patient who had received a solid organ transplant and had CMV disease. Some T cells may have originated in the graft donor. Specimen: CD8+ T cells from blood, collected after autologous CMV-specific T cell therapy. V usage is TRBV6-5 and J usage is TRBJ1-1; no reliable D call. The chain's CDR3 is CASSYSTNTEAFF. CDR3 DNA: TGTGCCAGCAGTTACTCGACGAACACTGAAGCTTTCTTT.